Listed here are 28 T cell receptor beta chains from one sample, sequenced in a study of cytotoxic CD8 clonotypes in ibrutinib-treated CLL. Some clones are missing from TCRdb's copy, which holds only in-frame ones; the method was immunoSEQ multiplex PCR. Of about 120,000 clones listed, 58% are singletons. The sample consisted of PBMCs, taken after 24 months of ibrutinib treatment. The receptors shown here come from a human donor with chronic lymphocytic leukemia.

There are many counts of this clone. The V call is TRBV30, the J call TRBJ1-1; 9 positions match TRBD1. V was pared by 3 bases and J by 3 bases, with 2 bases of the junction left unmatched. This CDR3 is 13 amino acids long. Per the germline V gene, CDR1 is GTSNPN and CDR2 is SVGIG (reference sequence). The CDR3 DNA reads TGTGCCTGGAGACAGGGGGCTCACACTGAAGCTTTCTTT. Protein sequence: CAWRQGAHTEAFF.

V is TRBV7-2 and J is TRBJ1-6; 9 positions agree with TRBD1. The germline gives CDR1 SGHTA, CDR2 FQGNSA. The CDR3 is 15 amino acids. V gave up 5 bases and J gave up 7 bases; unmatched junction bases: 6. The CDR3 DNA sequence: TGTGCCAGCAGCGCAGGACAGGGGTGGAATTCACCCCTCCACTTT. It is translated as CASSAGQGWNSPLHF.

This chain connects TRBV2 to TRBJ2-3; 8 bases align to TRBD2. The CDR3 is 17 residues long. The germline V gene has CDR1 SNHLY and CDR2 FYNNEI. J gave up 3 bases and V 0 bases, and 8 bases lay outside the gene matches. The CDR3 coding sequence is TGTGCCAGCAGTGAAGCATCGGGGGGGTGGGCGACAGATACGCAGTATTTT. Its protein is CASSEASGGWATDTQYF. The variable domain in full, with the rest retrieved from reference TRBV2 and TRBJ2-3, is EPEVTQTPSHQVTQMGQEVILRCVPISNHLYFYWYRQILGQKVEFLVSFYNNEISEKSEIFDDQFSVERPDGSNFTLKIRSTKLEDSAMYFCASSEASGGWATDTQYFGPGTRLTVL.

The V call is TRBV6-6, the J call TRBJ1-3; D is undetermined. The CDR3 length is 16 residues. Germline V gene data show CDR1 as MNHNY and CDR2 as SVGAGI (reference sequence). The ends were cut back, 0 bases at V and 7 bases at J, with 16 bases in the middle. CDR3 DNA sequence: TGTGCCAGCAGTTACTCTGAGGGTACCCAACGGAACACCATATATTTT. As protein: CASSYSEGTQRNTIYF.

The chain joins TRBV6-5 to TRBJ2-2, with 12 bases matching TRBD1. The CDR3 runs to 15 residues. Germline V gene data show CDR1 as MNHEY and CDR2 as SVGAGI. V lost 7 bases to trimming and J lost 7 bases; unmatched junction nucleotides: 7. In DNA form, the CDR3 reads TGTGCCAGCAACGTGGGACAGGGGGCTGTCGGGGAGCTGTTTTTT. This encodes CASNVGQGAVGELFF.

The rearrangement links TRBV9 to TRBJ1-6; D gene uncertain. CDR3 length equals 15 residues. Trimming left V 1 base short and J 5 bases short, with 10 bases between. CDR1 and CDR2 (germline): SGDLS, YYNGEE. CDR3 coding DNA: TGTGCCAGCAGCGTATCGCGGACTAATAATTCACCCCTCCACTTT. This encodes CASSVSRTNNSPLHF.

This clone was observed a single time. V gene TRBV19 combines with J gene TRBJ1-2, with D possibly TRBD1 on 5 matching bases. Germline V gene lookup returns CDR1 LNHDA and CDR2 SQIVND (reference sequence). This CDR3 has 13 amino acids. The V gene lost 4 bases and the J gene lost 6 bases, with 12 bases spanning the gap. As DNA, the CDR3 is TGTGCCAGTAGTAACACCGGGGCAAATGGCTACACCTTC. Residues: CASSNTGANGYTF.

The gene calls are TRBV9 and TRBJ2-5; the D gene is possibly TRBD1 (7 bases). The CDR3 consists of 14 residues. Germline V gives CDR1 SGDLS, CDR2 YYNGEE. V was clipped by 2 bases and J by 4 bases, with 12 bases between them. CDR3 nucleotide sequence: TGTGCCAGCAGCGTTGACCAGGGGGGAGAGACCCAGTACTTC. As protein: CASSVDQGGETQYF.

J is TRBJ2-6 and V is TRBV9; 8 bases fit TRBD1. CDR1 is SGDLS, CDR2 YYNGEE, per germline. The CDR3 extends over 18 amino acids. V lost 6 bases to trimming and J lost 1 base; unmatched junction nucleotides: 12. CDR3 in amino acids: CASTGTGQALSGANVLTF. As DNA, the CDR3 is TGTGCCAGCACCGGGACAGGTCAGGCTCTGTCTGGGGCCAACGTCCTGACTTTC. The variable domain in full, completed from reference TRBV9 and TRBJ2-6, reads DSGVTQTPKHLITATGQRVTLRCSPRSGDLSVYWYQQSLDQGLQFLIQYYNGEERAKGNILERFSAQQFPDLHSELNLSSLELGDSALYFCASTGTGQALSGANVLTFGAGSRLTVL.

The chain uses TRBV5-5 and TRBJ2-1; TRBD1 or TRBD2 may be the D gene (5 bases each). Germline V gene lookup returns CDR1 SGHKS and CDR2 YYEKEE (reference sequence). The CDR3 loop spans 15 amino acids. Trimming took off 6 bases at V and 2 bases at J, with 15 bases between the two ends. Here the CDR3 reads CASTQEGMTYNEQFF. The DNA of the CDR3 is TGTGCCAGCACCCAAGAGGGGATGACCTACAATGAGCAGTTCTTC.

The chain has TRBV11-2 and TRBJ2-7; D not resolved. The V and J ends lost 6 bases and 2 bases respectively, with 17 bases between them. The length of the CDR3 is 15 residues. Per germline, CDR1 SGHAT and CDR2 FQNNGV. DNA of the CDR3: TGTGCCAGCAGGTTCCCGGGCCCAACCCCCTACGAGCAGTACTTC. Its protein is CASRFPGPTPYEQYF.

The V call is TRBV25-1, the J call TRBJ1-3, with 8 positions matching TRBD1. CDR3 size: 14 residues. Germline V gene lookup returns CDR1 MGHDK and CDR2 SYGVNS. The V and J ends lost 2 bases and 4 bases, in that order; junction bases with no gene match: 1. The CDR3: CASSEQGAGNTIYF. The CDR3, as DNA: TGTGCCAGCAGTGAACAGGGGGCCGGAAACACCATATATTTT. The complete variable domain, with remaining parts taken from reference TRBV25-1 and TRBJ1-3, reads EADIYQTPRYLVIGTGKKITLECSQTMGHDKMYWYQQDPGMELHLIHYSYGVNSTEKGDLSSESTVSRIRTEHFPLTLESARPSHTSQYLCASSEQGAGNTIYFGEGSWLTVV.

V usage is TRBV9 and J usage is TRBJ2-5; D may be TRBD2 (6 bases). The CDR3 runs to 14 residues. Trimming took off 0 bases at V and 4 bases at J, with 10 bases between the two ends. Germline loops: CDR1 SGDLS, CDR2 YYNGEE. The CDR3 DNA follows: TGTGCCAGCAGCGTAGGGGCGGGGTCAGAGACCCAGTACTTC. Its translation: CASSVGAGSETQYF.

This chain uses TRBV7-6 with TRBJ1-4, with D possibly TRBD1 on 5 matching bases. This CDR3 spans 18 amino acids. Germline CDR1 SGHVS, CDR2 FNYEAQ. V was clipped by 5 bases and J by 0 bases, with 19 bases between them. The CDR3 DNA sequence: TGTGCCAGCAGCGGATCGGGGGTAGGAGTTGCAACTAATGAAAAACTGTTTTTT. Protein: CASSGSGVGVATNEKLFF. The full variable domain, its missing parts supplied by reference TRBV7-6 and TRBJ1-4, is GAGVSQSPRYKVTKRGQDVALRCDPISGHVSLYWYRQALGQGPEFLTYFNYEAQQDKSGLPNDRFSAERPEGSISTLTIQRTEQRDSAMYRCASSGSGVGVATNEKLFFGSGTQLSVL.

The rearrangement links TRBV30 to TRBJ1-6, with unresolved D. The CDR3 runs 12 residues. CDR1 GTSNPN and CDR2 SVGIG come from the germline V gene (reference sequence). Trimming stripped 0 bases from V and 8 bases from J, with 5 bases between. The chain's CDR3 is CAWSVVDSPLHF. For the CDR3, the DNA is TGTGCCTGGAGTGTAGTGGATTCACCCCTCCACTTT.

This CDR3 reads CAWNSGAVDYGYTF. DNA of the CDR3: TGTGCCTGGAATTCAGGTGCGGTAGACTATGGCTACACCTTC. V gene TRBV30 combines with J gene TRBJ1-2; D not certain. The CDR3 has 14 amino acids. V was clipped by 4 bases and J by 3 bases, with 15 bases between them. Per germline, CDR1 GTSNPN and CDR2 SVGIG (reference sequence).

This chain connects TRBV28 to TRBJ2-2, with unresolved D. CDR1 is MDHEN, CDR2 SYDVKM, per germline. The CDR3 sequence is 15 residues long. The V and J ends lost 4 bases and 1 base respectively, with 10 bases between them. This CDR3 is CASSYEQGNTGELFF. CDR3 coding DNA: TGTGCCAGCAGTTATGAACAAGGGAACACCGGGGAGCTGTTTTTT.

This chain connects TRBV2 to TRBJ2-1; 9 bases agree with TRBD2. V lost 8 bases, J lost 6 bases, and 8 bases stayed unmatched. Looked up from germline, CDR1 is SNHLY and CDR2 is FYNNEI. CDR3 length: 14 residues. CDR3 DNA sequence: TGTGCCAGCCGAGTAGCGGGGGAATCCAATGAGCAGTTCTTC. Residues: CASRVAGESNEQFF. The full variable domain, completed using reference TRBV2 and TRBJ2-1, is EPEVTQTPSHQVTQMGQEVILRCVPISNHLYFYWYRQILGQKVEFLVSFYNNEISEKSEIFDDQFSVERPDGSNFTLKIRSTKLEDSAMYFCASRVAGESNEQFFGPGTRLTVL.

This clone appeared many times. The V call is TRBV9, the J call TRBJ2-7; TRBD1 aligns across 9 bases. V gave up 3 bases and J gave up 5 bases; unmatched junction bases: 9. Germline values: CDR1 SGDLS, CDR2 YYNGEE. The CDR3 extends over 15 amino acids. CDR3 DNA sequence: TGTGCCAGCAGCGCCGAACGACAGGGGGGCGACGAGCAGTACTTC. It is translated as CASSAERQGGDEQYF.

This clone has only a few counts. The genes are TRBV9 and TRBJ1-6, with 7 bases matching TRBD1. V shed 0 bases and J 6 bases; nucleotides not matched to a gene: 3. CDR3 length: 15 amino acids. Germline CDR1 reads SGDLS; CDR2 reads YYNGEE. The CDR3 spells CASSVGQGGNSPLHF. In nucleotides, the CDR3 is TGTGCCAGCAGCGTAGGCCAGGGGGGTAATTCACCCCTCCACTTT.

This clone has a count of ten or more. V usage is TRBV30 and J usage is TRBJ1-1; no firm D call. This CDR3 has 14 amino acids. V dropped 0 bases and J dropped 2 bases, with 10 bases sitting between them. CDR1 GTSNPN and CDR2 SVGIG come from the germline V gene (reference sequence). This chain's CDR3 is CAWSVISANTEAFF. The CDR3 DNA reads as TGTGCCTGGAGTGTAATTTCAGCAAACACTGAAGCTTTCTTT.

The chain employs TRBV30 and TRBJ2-1, with D perhaps matching TRBD2 (5 bases). The germline V gene has CDR1 GTSNPN and CDR2 SVGIG (reference sequence). V dropped 3 bases and J dropped 4 bases, with 13 bases sitting between them. This CDR3 contains 14 residues. CDR3 sequence reads: CAWSPPLAYNEQFF. CDR3 sequence (DNA): TGTGCCTGGAGCCCTCCCCTAGCTTACAATGAGCAGTTCTTC.

J is TRBJ2-7 and V is TRBV5-5; D remains unclear. The germline V and J ends were trimmed by 1 base and 9 bases, with 11 bases remaining between them. Germline loops: CDR1 SGHKS, CDR2 YYEKEE (reference sequence). The CDR3 runs to 12 residues. The CDR3: CASSLKLVGQYF. CDR3 nucleotides: TGTGCCAGCAGCTTGAAATTAGTTGGGCAGTACTTC.

This chain links TRBV2 with TRBJ1-6; 8 nucleotides match TRBD1. CDR3 length: 14 amino acids. With V trimmed by 6 bases and J by 2 bases, 0 bases remained unmatched. CDR1 and CDR2 from the germline V gene are SNHLY and FYNNEI. This CDR3 reads CASRGQAYNSPLHF. In DNA, the CDR3 is TGTGCCAGCAGGGGACAGGCCTATAATTCACCCCTCCACTTT.

This chain links TRBV28 with TRBJ1-3; TRBD1 aligns across 9 bases. The CDR3 spans 16 residues. V was clipped by 4 bases and J by 3 bases; unmatched bases: 7. Germline V gene data show CDR1 as MDHEN and CDR2 as SYDVKM. The CDR3 DNA follows: TGTGCCAGCAGTTCCGTCCGACAGGGGGTTGGAAACACCATATATTTT. Translating gives CASSSVRQGVGNTIYF.

This chain links TRBV1 with TRBJ2-3; TRBD2, the table's D call, was not compared with the DNA. TRBV1 is described as a pseudogene. CDR3 length: 18 amino acids. The CDR3 spells CTSSQEPSGGTSTDTQYF. The CDR3 bases are TGCACCAGCAGCCAAGAGCCTAGCGGGGGCACTAGCACAGATACGCAGTATTTT.

The genes are TRBV7-2 and TRBJ2-3, with a weak D call TRBD2 (5 bases). V gave up 1 base and J gave up 3 bases, with 11 bases separating them. The CDR3 is 15 residues long. Germline lookup yields CDR1 SGHTA and CDR2 FQGNSA. In DNA, the CDR3 is TGTGCCAGCAGCTTAGGCGGGTTACATACAGATACGCAGTATTTT. Encoded protein: CASSLGGLHTDTQYF.

The gene calls are TRBV19 and TRBJ1-2, with D perhaps TRBD1 (5 bases). The V gene lost 4 bases and the J gene lost 6 bases, with 21 bases spanning the gap. Germline V gene data show CDR1 as LNHDA and CDR2 as SQIVND (reference sequence). There are 16 residues in the CDR3. CDR3 sequence (DNA): TGTGCCAGTAGTACACCGGGACGACATAGGGTGGATGGCTACACCTTC. It specifies CASSTPGRHRVDGYTF.